This T cell receptor (beta chain) was sequenced for a study of T cells in Graves' hyperthyroidism and ophthalmopathy. The wider study: The blood sample was taken at first diagnosis, before treatment began.

This clonotype was counted at least ten times. Amplified TCR beta CDR3 regions derived from RNA transcripts. TCR CDR3 regions were first amplified by RT-PCR with HTBI primers. TCRdb re-called the multiplex PCR reads with MiXCR, one entry per CDR3 protein. This table has some 560,000 distinct CDR3 sequences, approximately 15% appearing once. Stable hyperthyroidism: no ophthalmopathy progression over 18 months of follow-up. Exclusion criteria comprised uncontrolled infection, other autoimmune disease, pregnancy or lactation. Every diagnosis used clinical symptoms, serum thyroxine and TRAb, thyroid ultrasound and orbital computed tomography. The sample consisted of blood. This receptor was identified in a woman aged 40 to 50 with Graves' hyperthyroidism.

The CDR3 DNA reads as TGTGCCAGCAGTTCGGGACTAGTTCATGAGCAGTTCTTC. This encodes CASSSGLVHEQFF. This chain uses TRBV6-1 with TRBJ2-1, with 8 bases that match TRBD2. V lost 5 bases and J lost 8; bases outside the gene matches: 5. The length of the CDR3 is 13 residues. CDR1 is MNHNS, CDR2 SASEGT, per germline.